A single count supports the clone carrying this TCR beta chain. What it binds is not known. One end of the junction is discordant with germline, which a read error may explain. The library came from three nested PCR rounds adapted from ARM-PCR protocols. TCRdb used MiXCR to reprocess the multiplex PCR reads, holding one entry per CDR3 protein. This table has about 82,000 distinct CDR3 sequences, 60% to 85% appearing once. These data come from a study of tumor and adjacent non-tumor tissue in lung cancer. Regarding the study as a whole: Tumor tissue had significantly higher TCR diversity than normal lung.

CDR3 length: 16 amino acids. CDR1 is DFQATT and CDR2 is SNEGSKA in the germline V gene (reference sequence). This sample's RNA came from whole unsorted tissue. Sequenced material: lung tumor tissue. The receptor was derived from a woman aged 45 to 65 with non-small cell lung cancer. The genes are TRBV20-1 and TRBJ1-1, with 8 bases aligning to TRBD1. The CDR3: CSARRGTGSLNTEALF. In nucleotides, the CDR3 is TGCAGTGCTAGACGGGGGACAGGCTCATTGAACACTGAAGCTTTATTT.